This is a list of T cell receptor beta chains from one sample in a study of human T cells and chemical hapten exposure. TCRdb recomputed calls from the RACE reads with MiXCR, one row per CDR3 protein. The sample has some 84,000 distinct CDR3 sequences, over 6.5% seen once. Material: whole blood, obtained in connection with sensitization to the hapten diphenylcyclopropenone (DPC). The source is a man aged 35 to 55 with alopecia areata. Some clones in this sample may be carry-over from other donors' samples. The CDR3 runs from the conserved cysteine through the conserved F or W. The D gene is left open where the match is weak. Some rows mark clone size as missing; the rest say once, few, many or name a class of expanded clone.

>few|.|TRBJ2-1|TRBV6-5
TGTGCCAGCAGAGGGGCAGGGAACTACAATGAGCAGTTCTTC
CASRGAGNYNEQFF
>many|TRBD2|TRBJ2-1|TRBV7-2
TGTGCCAGCAGGCCCCCAGGACTAGCGATAGTGGATGAGCAGTTCTTC
CASRPPGLAIVDEQFF
>few|TRBD2|TRBJ2-2|TRBV12-3/TRBV12-4
TGTGCCAGCAGCTTAGGCACTAGCGGCCCGAACACCGGGGAGCTGTTTTTT
CASSLGTSGPNTGELFF
>many|TRBD2|TRBJ2-3|TRBV20-1
TGCAGTGCCCTTAGCGGGAGTGCAGATACGCAGTATTTT
CSALSGSADTQYF
>.|TRBD1|TRBJ2-3|TRBV6-2/TRBV6-3
TGTGCCAGCAGAGGGACAGGCGACCACACAGATACGCAGTATTTT
CASRGTGDHTDTQYF
>few|.|TRBJ2-2|TRBV6-2/TRBV6-3
TGTGCCAGCAGTCTCCTGGGGACCGGGGAGCTGTTTTTT
CASSLLGTGELFF
>few|TRBD1|TRBJ1-4|TRBV7-2
TGTGCCAGCAGCTACATGACAGGGGGCGGTGAAAAACTGTTTTTT
CASSYMTGGGEKLFF
>.|.|TRBJ1-2|TRBV12-3/TRBV12-4
TGTGCCAGCTATACGGGACAACGGGCCAGCTATGGCTACACCTTC
CASYTGQRASYGYTF
>few|.|TRBJ1-1|TRBV4-3
TGCGCCAGCAGCCAAGATCAGGCAGGAGGGACTGAAGCTTTCTTT
CASSQDQAGGTEAFF
>many|.|TRBJ1-3|TRBV5-5
TGTGCCAGCAGCTTACACAGGGAGGACACCATATATTTT
CASSLHREDTIYF
>.|.|TRBJ1-5|TRBV10-3
TGTGCCATCAGTGCCCAGGGTGAGAGCAATCAGCCCCAGCATTTT
CAISAQGESNQPQHF
>.|.|TRBJ2-7|TRBV20-1
TGCAGTGCCAACGACGGCAGCTTCTACGAGCAGTACTTC
CSANDGSFYEQYF
>few|TRBD2|TRBJ2-3|TRBV3-1
TGTGCCAGCAGCCTTAGCGGGTCTTCCACAGATACGCAGTATTTT
CASSLSGSSTDTQYF
>few|.|TRBJ1-5|TRBV6-5
TGTGCCAGCAGTCTGGGGCAGCTACCCAATCAGCCCCAGCATTTT
CASSLGQLPNQPQHF
>few|TRBD2|TRBJ2-1|TRBV18
TGTGCCAGCTCACCTATCAGCGGGAGCTTCAATGAGCAGTTCTTC
CASSPISGSFNEQFF
>many|.|TRBJ2-4|TRBV4-2
TGTGCCAGCAGCCAAGCTAGCCCGGGGCGGCGCATCTTC
CASSQASPGRRIF
>few|.|TRBJ2-1|TRBV12-3/TRBV12-4
TGTGCCAGCAGGCAGGGTTATTCCTACAATGAGCAGTTCTTC
CASRQGYSYNEQFF
>.|.|TRBJ1-4|TRBV7-8
TGTGCCAGCAGCTGGCGCGGGGGTTCTAATGAAAAACTGTTTTTT
CASSWRGGSNEKLFF
>once|.|TRBJ1-5|TRBV2
TGTGCCAGCACCGAGCAGGGTAGCAATCAGCCCCAGAATTTT
CASTEQGSNQPQNF
>.|TRBD1|TRBJ1-1|TRBV9
TGTGCCAGCAGCACGGGACAGGGCAGAACTGAAGCTTTCTTT
CASSTGQGRTEAFF
>.|.|TRBJ2-6|TRBV18
TGTGCCAGCTCATTTTACGACAGTCCCGGGGCCAACGTCCTGACTTTC
CASSFYDSPGANVLTF
>few|.|TRBJ2-1|TRBV11-2
TGTGCCAGCAGCTTAGGACTAGACGATGAGCAGTTCTTC
CASSLGLDDEQFF
>many|.|TRBJ2-7|TRBV12-3/TRBV12-4
TGTGCCAGCAGGGGTCCCTCGGCCTACGAGCAGTACTTC
CASRGPSAYEQYF
>many|TRBD1|TRBJ2-3|TRBV19
TGTGCCAGTAGTGCGGACAGGGCAGCAGATACGCAGTATTTT
CASSADRAADTQYF
>many|.|TRBJ1-1|TRBV7-6
TGTGCCAGCAGCTTAGCGGAGGGAGCTCACACTGAAGCTTTCTTT
CASSLAEGAHTEAFF
>few|TRBD1|TRBJ2-1|TRBV6-2/TRBV6-3
TGTGCCAGCAGTTCCGCAGGGACAGGGAATGAGCAGTTCTTC
CASSSAGTGNEQFF
>many|.|TRBJ1-2|TRBV5-1
TGCGCCAGCAGCTTGTGGGGAACTAACTATGGCTACACCTTC
CASSLWGTNYGYTF
>few|TRBD1|TRBJ1-3|TRBV3-1
TGTGCCAGCAGCCAGACAGGGACTGGAAACACCATATATTTT
CASSQTGTGNTIYF
>many|TRBD2|TRBJ2-7|TRBV20-1
TGCAGTGCTAAAGGACTAGCGGGAGGCAGTGCCTACGAGCAGTACTTC
CSAKGLAGGSAYEQYF
>few|TRBD1|TRBJ2-3|TRBV24-1
TGTGCCACCAGTGATGACAGGGGCACAGATACGCAGTATTTT
CATSDDRGTDTQYF
>.|.|TRBJ2-5|TRBV5-1
TGCGCCAGCAGCTTGGATGGGGGGTCGAGGCGGGAGACCCAGTACTTC
CASSLDGGSRRETQYF
>.|.|TRBJ2-5|TRBV12-3/TRBV12-4
TGTGCCAGAACTCTTTTAGAGACCCAGTACTTC
CARTLLETQYF
>.|.|TRBJ1-1|TRBV6-5
TGTGCCAGCACAAACGGGGGTGTGACTGAAGCTTTCTTT
CASTNGGVTEAFF
>many|.|TRBJ1-5|TRBV6-1
TGTGCCAGCGAGGATCACCTCACCCTCAATCAGCCCCAGCATTTT
CASEDHLTLNQPQHF
>many|.|TRBJ1-5|TRBV29-1
TGCAGCGTATACGTGGGGGGCAATCAGCCCCAGCATTTT
CSVYVGGNQPQHF
>.|.|TRBJ2-1|TRBV7-2
TGTGCCAGAAGCTTGGGTGGCGGGTACAATGAGCAGTTCTTC
CARSLGGGYNEQFF
>many|TRBD2|TRBJ2-1|TRBV6-5
TGTGCCAGCCGAAGTGCAGGGGCTAGCGGGAGGGGGTCCTACAATGAGCAGTTCTTC
CASRSAGASGRGSYNEQFF
>.|.|TRBJ2-7|TRBV29-1
TGCAGCGTTGACATCTCCTACGAGCAGTACTTC
CSVDISYEQYF
>many|TRBD2|TRBJ2-3|TRBV18
TGTGCCAGCTCACCACTGGGAGAGCGGGAGGTGACAGATACGCAGTATTTT
CASSPLGEREVTDTQYF
>.|.|TRBJ1-5|TRBV7-2
TGTGCCAGCAGCTTAAATGGGCCGGGTCAGCCCCAGCATTTT
CASSLNGPGQPQHF
>few|.|TRBJ1-3|TRBV11-2
TGTGCCAGCAGCTTAAGGCACGGCATAAACACCATATATTTT
CASSLRHGINTIYF
>few|TRBD2|TRBJ2-3|TRBV14
TGTGCCAGCAGCCAAGAGGAAGCGGGGTACACAGATACGCAGTATTTT
CASSQEEAGYTDTQYF
>few|TRBD2|TRBJ2-5|TRBV20-1
TGCAGTGCTAGACGACCGATCCCACTAGCGGGAGGGCGGTTGACCCAGTACTTC
CSARRPIPLAGGRLTQYF
>few|.|TRBJ2-7|TRBV12-3/TRBV12-4
TGTGCCAGCCGGTACCTGACTGGAGGGATCTCCGAGCAGTACTTC
CASRYLTGGISEQYF
>.|TRBD2|TRBJ2-1|TRBV6-5
TGTGCCAGCAGTTACTCGCGGCTAGCGGTTGAGCAGTTCTTC
CASSYSRLAVEQFF
>many|.|TRBJ1-2|TRBV5-6
TGTGCCAGCAGCTTGGTTGGTATAGGGTCTGGCTACACCTTC
CASSLVGIGSGYTF
>few|.|TRBJ2-1|TRBV6-2/TRBV6-3
TGTGCCAGCAGTACCCGACTAGTCCGTAGTGAGTTCTTC
CASSTRLVRSEFF